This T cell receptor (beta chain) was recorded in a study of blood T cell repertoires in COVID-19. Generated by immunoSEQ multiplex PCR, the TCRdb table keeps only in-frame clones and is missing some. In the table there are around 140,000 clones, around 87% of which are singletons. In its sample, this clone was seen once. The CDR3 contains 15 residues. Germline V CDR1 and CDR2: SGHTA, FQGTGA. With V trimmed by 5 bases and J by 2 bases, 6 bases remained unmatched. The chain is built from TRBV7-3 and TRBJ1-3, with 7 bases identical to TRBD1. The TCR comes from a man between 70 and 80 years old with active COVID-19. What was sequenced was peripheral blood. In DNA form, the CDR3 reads TGTGCCAGCAGCGCACAGGGGCCGCCTGGAAACACCATATATTTT. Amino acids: CASSAQGPPGNTIYF.